This entry is about one T cell receptor beta chain. Its target is not known. This record belongs to a study of T cell repertoires in cytomegalovirus infection. Study information: CMV infection together with matching HLA type was indicated by public TCR beta signatures. Broader study findings: CMV-specific TCR beta clonotypes restricted by HLA-C were the ones dominating the ex vivo response. Cumulative frequency of public TCR beta families picked out carriers of CMV plus the relevant HLA.

The germline CDR1 and CDR2 sequences are MGHDK and SYGVNS. Trimming pared 6 bases from V and 5 bases from J, leaving 7 bases between. The CDR3 runs to 12 residues. TCRdb redid the calling of the reads with MiXCR, one entry per CDR3 protein. The sample includes some 700,000 distinct CDR3 sequences, about 40% seen only once; the top ten take roughly 2.8%. What was sequenced was PBMCs. The J gene is TRBJ2-2, the V gene TRBV25-1; D is unresolved. This sequence was found in a human donor in good health (CMV status not recorded). Some clones in this sample may be carry-over from other donors' samples. The CDR3 DNA is TGTGCCAGCAGGGCAGTGACCGGGGAGCTGTTTTTT. Encoded protein: CASRAVTGELFF. The variable domain in full, completed from reference TRBV25-1 and TRBJ2-2, reads EADIYQTPRYLVIGTGKKITLECSQTMGHDKMYWYQQDPGMELHLIHYSYGVNSTEKGDLSSESTVSRIRTEHFPLTLESARPSHTSQYLCASRAVTGELFFGEGSRLTVL.